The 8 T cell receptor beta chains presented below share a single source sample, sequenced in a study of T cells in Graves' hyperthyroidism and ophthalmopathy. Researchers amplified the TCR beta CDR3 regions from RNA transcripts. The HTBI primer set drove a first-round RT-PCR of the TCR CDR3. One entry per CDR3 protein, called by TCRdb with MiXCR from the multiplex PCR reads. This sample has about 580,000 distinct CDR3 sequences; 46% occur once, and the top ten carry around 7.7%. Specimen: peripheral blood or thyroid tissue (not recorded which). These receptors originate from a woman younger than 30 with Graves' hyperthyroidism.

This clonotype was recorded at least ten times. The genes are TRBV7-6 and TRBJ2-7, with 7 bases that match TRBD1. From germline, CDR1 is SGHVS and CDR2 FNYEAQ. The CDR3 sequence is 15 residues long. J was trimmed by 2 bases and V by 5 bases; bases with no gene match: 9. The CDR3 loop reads CASSVAGTEAYEQYF. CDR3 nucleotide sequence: TGTGCCAGCAGCGTGGCCGGGACAGAAGCCTACGAGCAGTACTTC.

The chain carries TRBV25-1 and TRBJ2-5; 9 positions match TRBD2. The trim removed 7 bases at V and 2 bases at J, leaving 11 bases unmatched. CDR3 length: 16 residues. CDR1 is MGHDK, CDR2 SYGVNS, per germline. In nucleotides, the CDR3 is TGTGCCAGCACCCATCGGGCGGGAGGGCCACAAGAGACCCAGTACTTC. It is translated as CASTHRAGGPQETQYF.

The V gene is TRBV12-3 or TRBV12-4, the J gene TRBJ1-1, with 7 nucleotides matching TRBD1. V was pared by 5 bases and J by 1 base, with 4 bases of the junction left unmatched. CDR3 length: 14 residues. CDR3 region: CASSIGTENTEAFF. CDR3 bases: TGTGCCAGCAGTATAGGGACAGAGAACACTGAAGCTTTCTTT.

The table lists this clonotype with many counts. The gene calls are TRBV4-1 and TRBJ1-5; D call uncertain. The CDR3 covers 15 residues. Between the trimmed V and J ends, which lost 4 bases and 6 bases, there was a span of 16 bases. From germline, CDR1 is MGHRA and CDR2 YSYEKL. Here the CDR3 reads CASSPRYISSQPQHF. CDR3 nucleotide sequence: TGCGCCAGCAGCCCCCGCTATATTTCTAGTCAGCCCCAGCATTTT.

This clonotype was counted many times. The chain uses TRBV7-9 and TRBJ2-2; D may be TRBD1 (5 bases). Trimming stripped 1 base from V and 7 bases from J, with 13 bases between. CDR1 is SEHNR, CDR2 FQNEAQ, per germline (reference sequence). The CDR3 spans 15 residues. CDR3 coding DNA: TGTGCCAGCAGCTTAGTGTGGACAAGGAGCGGGGAGCTGTTTTTT. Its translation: CASSLVWTRSGELFF.

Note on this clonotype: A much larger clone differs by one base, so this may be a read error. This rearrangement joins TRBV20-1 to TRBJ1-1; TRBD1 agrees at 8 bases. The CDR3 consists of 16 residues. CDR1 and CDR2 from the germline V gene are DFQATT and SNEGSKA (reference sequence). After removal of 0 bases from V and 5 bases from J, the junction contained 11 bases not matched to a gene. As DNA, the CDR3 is TGCAGTGCTAGAGATTATGAACAGGGGGTTCGGACTGAAGCTTTCTTT. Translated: CSARDYEQGVRTEAFF.

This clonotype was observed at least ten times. CDR3 coding DNA: TGTGCCAGCAGCCGGATGGCCGGGACGGGATCCTACGAGCAGTACTTC. It specifies CASSRMAGTGSYEQYF. The chain uses TRBV3-1 and TRBJ2-7, with D possibly called TRBD1 or TRBD2 (5 bases each). The CDR3 consists of 16 residues. V lost 4 bases to trimming and J lost 1 base, with 17 bases between them. CDR1 LGHDT and CDR2 YNNKEL come from the germline V gene (reference sequence).

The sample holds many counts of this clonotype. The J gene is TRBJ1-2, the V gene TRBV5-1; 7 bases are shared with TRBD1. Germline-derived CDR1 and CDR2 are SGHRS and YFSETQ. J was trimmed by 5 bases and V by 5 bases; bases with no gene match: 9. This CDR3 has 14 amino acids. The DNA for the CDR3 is TGCGCCAGCAGTACCCTGGACAGGACTTATGGCTACACCTTC. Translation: CASSTLDRTYGYTF.